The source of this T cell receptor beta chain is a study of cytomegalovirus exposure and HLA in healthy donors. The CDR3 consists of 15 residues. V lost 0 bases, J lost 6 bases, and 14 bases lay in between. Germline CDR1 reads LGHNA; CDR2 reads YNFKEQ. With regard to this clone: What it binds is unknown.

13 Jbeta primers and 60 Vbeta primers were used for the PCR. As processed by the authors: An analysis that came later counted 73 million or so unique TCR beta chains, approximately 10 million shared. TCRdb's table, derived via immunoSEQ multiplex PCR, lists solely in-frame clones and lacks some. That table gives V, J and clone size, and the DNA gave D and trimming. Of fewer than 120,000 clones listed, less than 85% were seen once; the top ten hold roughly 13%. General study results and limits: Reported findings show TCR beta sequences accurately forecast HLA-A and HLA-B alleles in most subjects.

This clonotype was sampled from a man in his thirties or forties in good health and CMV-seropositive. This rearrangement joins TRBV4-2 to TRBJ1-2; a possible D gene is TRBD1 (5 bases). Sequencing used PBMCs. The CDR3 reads CASSQEGLLLDGYTF. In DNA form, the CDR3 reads TGTGCCAGCAGCCAAGAGGGACTTCTGCTGGATGGCTACACCTTC.